These 5 T cell receptor beta chains came from one sample sequenced in a study of cytomegalovirus exposure and HLA in healthy donors. Vbeta (60) and Jbeta (13) primers were used in the PCR. The method was immunoSEQ multiplex PCR; TCRdb's version includes in-frame clones alone and lacks a portion of them. The data show about 120,000 clones, with 70% to 80% seen just once and roughly an eighth held by the top ten. The sequenced material came from PBMCs. All receptors come from a woman aged 40 to 50 in good health and CMV-seropositive.

This clone was counted only a few times. This rearrangement joins TRBV19 to TRBJ2-5, with 11 bases identical to TRBD1. V trimming: 5 bases; J trimming: 4 bases; junction bases outside the gene matches: 9. This CDR3 region has 16 residues. CDR1 is LNHDA, CDR2 SQIVND, per germline (reference sequence). CDR3 nucleotides: TGTGCCAGTAGTTTGTGGGCCGGGACAGGGGGAGAGACCCAGTACTTC. It is translated as CASSLWAGTGGETQYF.

The chain has TRBV9 and TRBJ1-1; D gene ambiguous. The V gene's germline CDR1 is SGDLS and CDR2 YYNGEE. This CDR3 is 13 amino acids long. V gave up 0 bases and J gave up 1 base, with 4 bases separating them. The CDR3 here is CASSVDRNTEAFF. The CDR3 DNA is TGTGCCAGCAGCGTAGATAGGAACACTGAAGCTTTCTTT.

This chain uses TRBV9 with TRBJ1-1; D is unclear. Germline lookup yields CDR1 SGDLS and CDR2 YYNGEE. V was pared by 0 bases and J by 4 bases, with 10 bases between. The CDR3 spans 14 residues. This CDR3 is CASSVDSGSTEAFF. The CDR3 region has the DNA TGTGCCAGCAGCGTAGACTCGGGGAGCACTGAAGCTTTCTTT.

This clone occurred once. The chain uses TRBV28 and TRBJ1-1, with D unresolved. Trimming pared 6 bases from V and 4 bases from J, leaving 15 bases between. The length of the CDR3 is 14 residues. The germline gives CDR1 MDHEN, CDR2 SYDVKM. CDR3 in amino acids: CASSVTPGGTEAFF. The CDR3 nucleotides read TGTGCCAGCAGCGTGACTCCCGGAGGCACTGAAGCTTTCTTT.

The V gene is TRBV7-8, the J gene TRBJ1-3; TRBD1 is a possible D gene (6 bases). V was cut by 4 bases and J by 0 bases, with 13 bases left in between. This CDR3 is 16 amino acids long. In germline, CDR1 is SGHVS, CDR2 FQNEAQ. The CDR3 DNA sequence: TGTGCCAGCAGCTCCGGACAGATCCTCTCTGGAAACACCATATATTTT. It is translated as CASSSGQILSGNTIYF.